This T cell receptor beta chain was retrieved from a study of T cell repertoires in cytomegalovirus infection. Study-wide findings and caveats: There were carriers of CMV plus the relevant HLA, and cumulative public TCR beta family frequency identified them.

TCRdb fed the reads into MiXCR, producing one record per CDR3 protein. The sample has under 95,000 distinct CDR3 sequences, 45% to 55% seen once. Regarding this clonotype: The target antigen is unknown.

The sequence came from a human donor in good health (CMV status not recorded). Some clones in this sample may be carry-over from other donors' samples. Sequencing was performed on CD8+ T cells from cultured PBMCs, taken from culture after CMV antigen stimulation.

The CDR3 here is CASGLTADLTDTQYF. CDR3 nucleotides: TGTGCCAGCGGACTGACTGCAGATCTCACAGATACGCAGTATTTT. The chain recombines TRBV7-4 with TRBJ2-3; maybe TRBD2 (5 bases). Germline-derived CDR1 and CDR2 are SGHVT and SQSDAQ. The CDR3 loop spans 15 amino acids. Trimming shortened V by 8 bases and J by 2 bases, and 17 bases separated the two germline ends.